These 17 T cell receptor beta chains came from one sample sequenced in a study of cytomegalovirus exposure and HLA in healthy donors. Researchers ran the PCR with 60 Vbeta and 13 Jbeta primers. Assay used: immunoSEQ multiplex PCR; TCRdb lists only in-frame clones, some missing. The sample lists tens of thousands of clones; more than 90% were seen once. The material sequenced was PBMCs. Receptor source: a woman aged 18-30 years in good health and CMV-seronegative.

The count of this clone is one. The gene calls are TRBV19 and TRBJ1-6; D call uncertain. V was pared by 5 bases and J by 4 bases, with 9 bases between. Germline CDR1 LNHDA, CDR2 SQIVND (reference sequence). CDR3 size: 14 residues. CDR3 coding DNA: TGTGCCAGTAGTTCAGGCGAATATAATTCACCCCTCCACTTT. Translating gives CASSSGEYNSPLHF.

This chain joins TRBV2 and TRBJ2-4, with TRBD1 matching 9 bases. The J segment lost 6 bases and the V segment lost 6 bases, leaving 24 bases of the junction unmatched. CDR3 length: 20 amino acids. The V gene's germline CDR1 is SNHLY and CDR2 FYNNEI. This CDR3 reads CASRIPGQGLSTSQGNIQYF. In DNA form, the CDR3 reads TGTGCCAGCAGGATCCCGGGACAGGGTTTAAGTACTAGCCAGGGAAACATTCAGTACTTC.

The V gene is TRBV30, the J gene TRBJ2-1; TRBD1 is a possible D gene (6 bases). Trimming removed 6 bases at V and 7 bases at J, with 13 bases between. This CDR3 has 12 residues. The V gene's germline CDR1 is GTSNPN and CDR2 SVGIG (reference sequence). CDR3 coding DNA: TGTGCCTGTTTCCAGGGGTATAATGAGCAGTTCTTC. Residues: CACFQGYNEQFF.

The chain has TRBV29-1 and TRBJ2-3, with D possibly TRBD2 on 7 matching bases. V lost 5 bases, J lost 2 bases, and 20 bases lay in between. Germline V CDR1 and CDR2: SQVTM, ANQGSEA. The CDR3 sequence is 16 residues long. The CDR3 DNA sequence: TGCAGCGTTTGGGGGGGGCTAGCGGAGTTCACAGATACGCAGTATTTT. Amino acid sequence: CSVWGGLAEFTDTQYF.

The genes are TRBV27 and TRBJ2-3; 7 bases align to TRBD1. Trimming at V came to 3 bases and at J to 2 bases, leaving 11 bases not matched to a gene. Per germline, CDR1 MNHEY and CDR2 SMNVEV (reference sequence). The CDR3 is made up of 17 amino acids. The CDR3 bases are TGTGCCAGCAGTTTCAACGCCAGACAGGGCAACACAGATACGCAGTATTTT. It yields the protein CASSFNARQGNTDTQYF.

This rearrangement joins TRBV5-1 to TRBJ1-5; TRBD1 matches 10 bases. Looked up from germline, CDR1 is SGHRS and CDR2 is YFSETQ. This CDR3 is 15 amino acids long. Trimming took 1 base from V and 5 from J; bases not matched to a gene: 3. In DNA, the CDR3 is TGCGCCAGCAGCTTGTTGGGGACAGGGGATCAGCCCCAGCATTTT. Residues: CASSLLGTGDQPQHF.

The V gene is TRBV6-5, the J gene TRBJ2-3, with 8 bases matching TRBD2. The trim removed 6 bases at V and 6 bases at J, leaving 11 bases unmatched. The CDR3 is 15 amino acids. Germline V gives CDR1 MNHEY, CDR2 SVGAGI. CDR3 amino acids: CASRDIAGSRDTQYF. DNA for the CDR3: TGTGCCAGCAGAGATATAGCGGGAAGTAGGGATACGCAGTATTTT.

This clone was seen just once. The chain is built from TRBV5-1 and TRBJ2-2, with 7 nucleotides matching TRBD2. The CDR3 length is 16 residues. Germline CDR1 reads SGHRS; CDR2 reads YFSETQ. V lost 4 bases, J lost 2 bases, and 8 bases stayed unmatched. As DNA, the CDR3 is TGCGCCAGCAGCGCCTCTAGCGGACTTAACACCGGGGAGCTGTTTTTT. Protein sequence: CASSASSGLNTGELFF.

The chain recombines TRBV28 with TRBJ2-7; perhaps TRBD2 as D (6 bases). Germline loops: CDR1 MDHEN, CDR2 SYDVKM. The CDR3 covers 12 residues. V lost 5 bases and J lost 9, with 14 bases in between. The DNA for the CDR3 is TGTGCCAGCAGTCTCCTGAGGGAGGCGCAGTACTTC. This sequence encodes CASSLLREAQYF. Drawing the rest from reference TRBV28 and TRBJ2-7, the complete variable domain is DVKVTQSSRYLVKRTGEKVFLECVQDMDHENMFWYRQDPGLGLRLIYFSYDVKMKEKGDIPEGYSVSREKKERFSLILESASTNQTSMYLCASSLLREAQYFGPGTRLTVT.

In its sample, this clone was seen once. This rearrangement joins TRBV10-3 to TRBJ1-2; 8 nucleotides line up with TRBD1. CDR3 size: 18 residues. Unmatched junction bases numbered 22, after V lost 5 bases and J lost 8 bases. In germline, CDR1 is ENHRY, CDR2 SYGVKD. For the CDR3, the DNA is TGTGCCATCAGTAAAGGACAGGGTGACTTCATATATAAAAGGGGCTACACCTTC. Translating it yields CAISKGQGDFIYKRGYTF.

The chain recombines TRBV27 with TRBJ2-3; TRBD2 agrees at 8 bases. Germline V gives CDR1 MNHEY, CDR2 SMNVEV (reference sequence). Losses at the gene ends were 6 bases for V and 3 bases for J; bases not matched to a gene: 5. The CDR3 length is 14 residues. The CDR3 DNA reads as TGTGCCAGCAGCTTACAGCGGGAGACAGATACGCAGTATTTT. Amino acids: CASSLQRETDTQYF.

V gene TRBV18 combines with J gene TRBJ1-3, with D tentatively TRBD1 (5 bases). The CDR3 is made up of 14 amino acids. V was clipped by 2 bases and J by 3 bases, with 8 bases between them. CDR1 and CDR2 from the germline V gene are KGHSH and LQKENI. DNA of the CDR3: TGTGCCAGCTCACCAACCCAGGGTGGAAACACCATATATTTT. It encodes CASSPTQGGNTIYF.

This chain connects TRBV27 to TRBJ2-1; TRBD2 agrees at 8 bases. V dropped 3 bases and J dropped 7; count of bases not matched to a gene: 8. Germline CDR1 MNHEY, CDR2 SMNVEV (reference sequence). The CDR3 runs to 15 residues. Here the CDR3 reads CASSLSSGLKNEQFF. CDR3 coding DNA: TGTGCCAGCAGTTTGTCTAGCGGGTTAAAGAATGAGCAGTTCTTC.

V gene TRBV7-8 combines with J gene TRBJ2-3; D might be TRBD2 (6 bases). The CDR3 is 14 residues long. Trimming left V 6 bases short and J 2 bases short, with 12 bases between. CDR1 is SGHVS and CDR2 is FQNEAQ in the germline V gene. CDR3 nucleotide sequence: TGTGCCAGCAGGAGCGGGCGTTTCACAGATACGCAGTATTTT. This translates into CASRSGRFTDTQYF.

This clone was counted a single time. This chain joins TRBV7-8 and TRBJ1-5, with D perhaps TRBD1 (5 bases). The CDR3 spans 15 residues. Deletions cut 1 base from V and 1 base from J, with 8 bases between. The germline CDR1 and CDR2 sequences are SGHVS and FQNEAQ. Here the CDR3 DNA reads TGTGCCAGCAGCTTAGGCGGGGACAGCAATCAGCCCCAGCATTTT. As protein: CASSLGGDSNQPQHF.

The chain recombines TRBV29-1 with TRBJ1-1, with 7 positions matching TRBD1. CDR1 and CDR2 (germline): SQVTM, ANQGSEA. J gave up 0 bases and V 5 bases, and 3 bases lay outside the gene matches. There are 13 residues in the CDR3. The CDR3 DNA sequence: TGCAGCGTTCGACAGGGAGTGAACACTGAAGCTTTCTTT. Protein: CSVRQGVNTEAFF. Full variable domain (outside the CDR3, taken from reference TRBV29-1 and TRBJ1-1): SAVISQKPSRDICQRGTSLTIQCQVDSQVTMMFWYRQQPGQSLTLIATANQGSEATYESGFVIDKFPISRPNLTFSTLTVSNMSPEDSSIYLCSVRQGVNTEAFFGQGTRLTVV.

V usage is TRBV19 and J usage is TRBJ2-3; D is perhaps TRBD2 (5 bases). This CDR3 spans 15 amino acids. V was trimmed by 5 bases and J by 3 bases, leaving 15 bases between them. Germline lookup yields CDR1 LNHDA and CDR2 SQIVND (reference sequence). The CDR3 DNA follows: TGTGCCAGTAGTCCGGGAAGGTTGGGGACAGATACGCAGTATTTT. Its protein product is CASSPGRLGTDTQYF.